This T cell receptor beta chain originates from a study of early T cells in non-severe SARS-CoV-2 infection. Overall study: Sequencing used unsorted whole-blood bulk RNA, so chains lack pairing. Study conclusions and caveats: The matching step, a VDJdb search, favored anti-spike CD8 responses and missed private and CD4 specificities.

Germline CDR1 reads KGHDR; CDR2 reads SFDVKD. This CDR3 spans 16 amino acids. The ends lost 5 bases at V and 4 bases at J; junction bases unmatched: 9. Molecules of cDNA were individually given unique molecular identifiers that were attached to them. Each CDR3 protein gets one entry after TCRdb re-called the 5' RACE reads with MiXCR. The table shows 80,000 to 100,000 distinct CDR3 sequences, with about 11% occurring only once. This clonotype was seen a handful of times. Its antigen is as yet unknown. The sequencing used whole blood, collected at baseline. This TCR was sampled from an adult who was a healthcare worker with PCR-confirmed SARS-CoV-2 infection or an uninfected control (not recorded which). The chain recombines TRBV24-1 with TRBJ2-3; TRBD1 aligns across 9 bases. In DNA form, the CDR3 reads TGTGCCACCAGTGTAGGGGACAGGGTAGCAGCAGATACGCAGTATTTT. Translating gives CATSVGDRVAADTQYF.